A single sample gave rise to the 18 T cell receptor beta chains below, sequenced in a study of blood T cells in healthy people across ages. Then a second PCR, running roughly 7 to 11 cycles, was carried out with a sample-barcoded 5' primer and a J-beta primer mix. From the 5' RACE reads, TCRdb called clonotypes with MiXCR, one entry per CDR3 protein. The sample includes fewer than 2,000,000 distinct CDR3 sequences, about two fifths of them seen just once. The sequenced sample was blood. The source is a human donor in good health.

V and J are TRBV20-1 and TRBJ2-5; a weak D match, TRBD1 (5 bases). In germline, CDR1 is DFQATT, CDR2 SNEGSKA (reference sequence). Between the trimmed V and J ends, which lost 3 bases and 2 bases, there was a span of 13 bases. This CDR3 is built from 14 residues. CDR3 region: CSASSQGTQETQYF. The CDR3, as DNA: TGCAGTGCTAGTTCCCAGGGAACGCAAGAGACCCAGTACTTC.

This clonotype has a handful of counts. The gene calls are TRBV5-6 and TRBJ2-5; possible D gene TRBD1, 6 bases. The J call may be mistaken, given a closer DNA end match to TRBJ2-7. The CDR3 sequence is 15 residues long. Germline V gene data show CDR1 as SGHDT and CDR2 as YYEEEE. CDR3 in DNA: TGTGCCAGCAGCTTGGGCGTTGGACAGACCTACGAGCAGTACTTC. This encodes CASSLGVGQTYEQYF.

This clonotype was counted only a few times. The chain recombines TRBV4-3 with TRBJ1-2, with a tentative D call TRBD1 (6 bases). V lost 0 bases to trimming and J lost 4 bases, with 21 bases between them. This CDR3 spans 18 amino acids. Germline V lookup: CDR1 LGHNA, CDR2 YSLEER. CDR3 DNA: TGCGCCAGCAGCCAAGATATCGTAGGGCAGGGGAGGTTCTATGGCTACACCTTC. Amino acid sequence: CASSQDIVGQGRFYGYTF.

This clonotype has more than one count but fewer than ten. The chain employs TRBV6-1 and TRBJ2-1; perhaps D is TRBD1 or TRBD2 (6 bases each). Trimming shortened V by 2 bases and J by 0 bases, and 20 bases separated the two germline ends. CDR1 is MNHNS and CDR2 is SASEGT in the germline V gene. The CDR3 is made up of 19 amino acids. CDR3 DNA: TGTGCCAGCAGTGAACTCCTAGTTCTGACGGGGGCCTCCTACAATGAGCAGTTCTTC. Its protein is CASSELLVLTGASYNEQFF.

This clonotype was seen only a few times. The chain carries TRBV7-2 and TRBJ2-6, with no clear D. The V and J ends lost 1 base and 3 bases respectively, with 7 bases between them. The CDR3 has 15 amino acids. CDR1 and CDR2 from the germline V gene are SGHTA and FQGNSA. CDR3 loop: CASSLGGGGANVLTF. CDR3 nucleotide sequence: TGTGCCAGCAGCTTAGGGGGTGGTGGGGCCAACGTCCTGACTTTC.

V is TRBV2 and J is TRBJ1-5; no clear D. V was shortened by 4 bases and J by 0 bases, with 10 bases between the two germline ends. From germline, CDR1 is SNHLY and CDR2 FYNNEI. The CDR3 has 15 residues. The CDR3 here is CASSGLRLSNQPQHF. Here the CDR3 DNA reads TGTGCCAGCAGTGGTTTGAGACTTAGCAATCAGCCCCAGCATTTT.

This clonotype was seen just once. The genes are TRBV4-3 and TRBJ2-3, with TRBD1 matching over 7 bases. The CDR3 has 18 residues. Germline V gene sequence: CDR1 LGHNA, CDR2 YSLEER. The junction had 15 bases not matched to a gene; V was cut back by 3 bases and J by 3 bases. The CDR3 reads CASSQGLAQTGRTDTQYF. The CDR3 DNA reads TGCGCCAGCAGCCAGGGTTTGGCTCAGACAGGGCGGACAGATACGCAGTATTTT.

The chain recombines TRBV5-1 with TRBJ1-5; the D gene is possibly TRBD1 (6 bases). Germline CDR1 reads SGHRS; CDR2 reads YFSETQ. The V end lost 1 base, the J end lost 4 bases, and 15 bases lay between the germline ends. This CDR3 has 16 residues. Here the CDR3 DNA reads TGCGCCAGCAGCTTGTTATTGGGGACAAGAAATCAGCCCCAGCATTTT. It encodes CASSLLLGTRNQPQHF.

This chain connects TRBV7-2 to TRBJ2-7; a weak D match, TRBD1 (6 bases). Germline-derived CDR1 and CDR2 are SGHTA and FQGNSA. This CDR3 spans 15 amino acids. Trimming took 5 bases from V and 3 from J, leaving 17 bases between them. In DNA form, the CDR3 reads TGTGCCAGCAGCCCGGACAGCCGAGGGCTCTACGAGCAGTACTTC. Protein product: CASSPDSRGLYEQYF.

This rearrangement joins TRBV7-2 to TRBJ1-2; no firm D call. The CDR3 sequence is 15 residues long. Germline assignment: CDR1 SGHTA and CDR2 FQGNSA. V gave up 4 bases and J gave up 4 bases, with 16 bases separating them. The CDR3, as DNA: TGTGCCAGCAGCTCCCTAGTAGTTGGGTTCTATGGCTACACCTTC. Translating gives CASSSLVVGFYGYTF.

The gene calls are TRBV28 and TRBJ2-2, with TRBD2 matching 8 bases. The length of the CDR3 is 15 residues. Unmatched junction bases numbered 8, after V lost 7 bases and J lost 4 bases. From germline, CDR1 is MDHEN and CDR2 SYDVKM. The CDR3 loop is CASTLAGGFTGELFF. As DNA, the CDR3 is TGTGCCAGCACCCTCGCGGGGGGATTCACCGGGGAGCTGTTTTTT.

This chain joins TRBV25-1 and TRBJ2-3; perhaps TRBD1 as D (6 bases). Trimming shortened V by 10 bases and J by 5 bases, and 16 bases separated the two germline ends. Germline V lookup: CDR1 MGHDK, CDR2 SYGVNS. The CDR3 has 13 amino acids. The DNA of the CDR3 is TGTGCCACCAGCTTCAAAGGGGGAGATACGCAGTATTTT. The encoded protein is CATSFKGGDTQYF. The full variable domain, in which reference TRBV25-1 and TRBJ2-3 provide the parts outside the CDR3, is EADIYQTPRYLVIGTGKKITLECSQTMGHDKMYWYQQDPGMELHLIHYSYGVNSTEKGDLSSESTVSRIRTEHFPLTLESARPSHTSQYLCATSFKGGDTQYFGPGTRLTVL.

This clonotype has a handful of counts. The chain is built from TRBV12-3 or TRBV12-4 and TRBJ2-4; D is unresolved. The V and J ends lost 5 bases and 5 bases respectively, with 13 bases between them. The CDR3 length is 14 residues. CDR3 nucleotides: TGTGCCAGCAGTCCCACGGGCAGAGAAAACATTCAGTACTTC. Encoded protein: CASSPTGRENIQYF.

This clonotype turned up a few times. The rearrangement uses TRBV5-1 and TRBJ2-4, with D possibly TRBD1 on 6 matching bases. With the DNA end fitting TRBJ2-7 better, the J assignment may be wrong. Germline V gene lookup returns CDR1 SGHRS and CDR2 YFSETQ. This CDR3 has 15 residues. The CDR3: CASSLEGVSFYEQYF. CDR3 DNA sequence: TGCGCCAGCAGCTTGGAGGGGGTATCCTTCTACGAGCAGTACTTC.

This clonotype turned up a few times. This chain connects TRBV6-5 to TRBJ2-5; a weak D match, TRBD2 (5 bases). Trimming removed 0 bases from V and 5 bases from J, with 10 bases in between. The CDR3 loop spans 14 amino acids. Per germline, CDR1 MNHEY and CDR2 SVGAGI. The CDR3 bases are TGTGCCAGCAGTTACTCGACTATCTCGGAGACCCAGTACTTC. It encodes CASSYSTISETQYF.

The table lists this clonotype with a few counts. The gene calls are TRBV5-1 and TRBJ1-1, with a possible D match to TRBD1 (5 bases). Between the trimmed V and J ends, which lost 3 bases and 1 base, there was a span of 10 bases. Germline V gene sequence: CDR1 SGHRS, CDR2 YFSETQ. The CDR3 runs to 14 residues. CDR3 sequence (DNA): TGCGCCAGCAGCTCCGACAGAACGAACACTGAAGCTTTCTTT. Translation: CASSSDRTNTEAFF.

The chain is built from TRBV5-1 and TRBJ2-7, with 8 bases matching TRBD1. This CDR3 region has 16 residues. CDR1 and CDR2 (germline): SGHRS, YFSETQ. Trimming removed 0 bases from V and 0 bases from J; junction bases left unmatched: 5. The CDR3 protein is CASSLAGTGDSYEQYF. Here the CDR3 DNA reads TGCGCCAGCAGCTTGGCTGGGACAGGAGACTCCTACGAGCAGTACTTC.

Only a few counts were recorded for this clonotype. The J gene is TRBJ2-5, the V gene TRBV5-1; no clear D. This CDR3 region has 16 residues. Germline lookup yields CDR1 SGHRS and CDR2 YFSETQ. V was shortened by 3 bases and J by 0 bases, with 15 bases between the two germline ends. CDR3 DNA: TGCGCCAGCAGCTGGACCCCCCAAGCGTACCAAGAGACCCAGTACTTC. This sequence encodes CASSWTPQAYQETQYF.